The 27 T cell receptor beta chains below were found in one sample sequenced in a study of blood T cell repertoires in COVID-19. Assay used: immunoSEQ multiplex PCR; TCRdb lists only in-frame clones, some missing. The table has 120,000 to 150,000 clones, 75% to 85% seen once. Sample: peripheral blood. The receptor source for this set is a man between 60 and 75 years old with acute or convalescent COVID-19.

This chain uses TRBV2 with TRBJ2-4, with TRBD1 identical over 9 bases. Trimming took 7 bases from V and 6 from J; bases not matched to a gene: 4. Germline lookup yields CDR1 SNHLY and CDR2 FYNNEI. CDR3 length: 13 residues. The CDR3 reads CASTQTGGNIQYF. The CDR3 region has the DNA TGTGCCAGCACCCAGACAGGGGGAAACATTCAGTACTTC. Supplemented by reference TRBV2 and TRBJ2-4, the full variable domain reads EPEVTQTPSHQVTQMGQEVILRCVPISNHLYFYWYRQILGQKVEFLVSFYNNEISEKSEIFDDQFSVERPDGSNFTLKIRSTKLEDSAMYFCASTQTGGNIQYFGAGTRLSVL.

The rearrangement uses TRBV7-9 and TRBJ2-1, with TRBD2 matching over 8 bases. The V segment lost 4 bases and the J segment 7 bases; nucleotides outside the gene matches: 6. Germline CDR1 SEHNR, CDR2 FQNEAQ (reference sequence). This CDR3 is 14 amino acids long. This chain's CDR3 is CASSSNSGSNEQFF. CDR3 DNA sequence: TGTGCCAGCAGCTCGAACAGCGGGAGTAATGAGCAGTTCTTC.

CDR3 amino acids: CASSLALGRGAAETQYF. In DNA, the CDR3 is TGTGCCAGCAGCTTAGCCCTGGGCCGGGGGGCGGCAGAGACCCAGTACTTC. The gene calls are TRBV11-2 and TRBJ2-5; tentative D call: TRBD2 (7 bases). Trimming took off 1 base at V and 4 bases at J, with 19 bases between the two ends. The CDR3 is 17 amino acids. The germline V gene encodes CDR1 SGHAT and CDR2 FQNNGV.

The chain has TRBV25-1 and TRBJ2-7; maybe TRBD1 (5 bases). Germline V CDR1 and CDR2: MGHDK, SYGVNS. The CDR3 sequence is 14 residues long. V was pared by 3 bases and J by 3 bases, with 12 bases between. The CDR3 DNA sequence: TGTGCCAGCAGTGAGGGATACAGGAGCTACGAGCAGTACTTC. Translating it yields CASSEGYRSYEQYF.

The chain joins TRBV11-3 to TRBJ2-1; TRBD2 matches 14 bases. With V trimmed by 4 bases and J by 9 bases, 8 bases remained unmatched. The germline V gene has CDR1 SGHNT and CDR2 YENEEA. The CDR3 runs 16 residues. The CDR3 DNA sequence: TGTGCCAGCAGCTCAAGGACTAGCGGGAGGTATGCTGAGCAGTTCTTC. Residues: CASSSRTSGRYAEQFF.

A remark on this clone: A much more abundant neighbour one base away suggests this may be a read error. CDR3 residues: CASGTSSYEQYF. For the CDR3, the DNA is TGTGCCAGCGGGACAAGCTCCTACGAGCAGTACTTC. J is TRBJ2-7 and V is TRBV6-6, with D tentatively TRBD1 (6 bases). CDR1 is MNHNY and CDR2 is SVGAGI in the germline V gene (reference sequence). The ends were cut back, 8 bases at V and 0 bases at J, with 8 bases in the middle. The CDR3 runs to 12 residues.

The J gene is TRBJ2-7, the V gene TRBV27; 11 positions agree with TRBD2. Germline V gene sequence: CDR1 MNHEY, CDR2 SMNVEV (reference sequence). With 5 bases clipped from V and 5 bases from J, the junction kept 14 bases outside the gene matches. This CDR3 comprises 17 residues. The CDR3 protein is CASSPLQLAGVYHEQYF. The DNA for the CDR3 is TGTGCCAGCAGTCCCCTCCAACTAGCGGGAGTGTACCACGAGCAGTACTTC.

The chain couples TRBV5-1 to TRBJ2-1; 13 positions match TRBD2. Germline V gene sequence: CDR1 SGHRS, CDR2 YFSETQ. Trimming removed 4 bases from V and 8 bases from J; junction bases left unmatched: 12. CDR3 length: 17 residues. The CDR3 DNA reads TGCGCCAGCAGCCAAGGACTAGCGGGAGTAGTTCTCGATGAGCAGTTCTTC. Translating gives CASSQGLAGVVLDEQFF. Full variable domain (outside the CDR3, taken from reference TRBV5-1 and TRBJ2-1): KAGVTQTPRYLIKTRGQQVTLSCSPISGHRSVSWYQQTPGQGLQFLFEYFSETQRNKGNFPGRFSGRQFSNSRSEMNVSTLELGDSALYLCASSQGLAGVVLDEQFFGPGTRLTVL.

A few counts support this clone. J is TRBJ2-3 and V is TRBV29-1; no definite D call. CDR3 length: 12 residues. The germline V gene encodes CDR1 SQVTM and CDR2 ANQGSEA. V was trimmed by 4 bases and J by 1 base, leaving 6 bases between them. The DNA for the CDR3 is TGCAGCGTTGTGAGAGGCACAGATACGCAGTATTTT. It specifies CSVVRGTDTQYF.

The V call is TRBV21-1, the J call TRBJ2-7; the listed D gene, TRBD1, was not tested against the DNA. TRBV21-1 is annotated as a pseudogene. This CDR3 is 15 amino acids long. The CDR3 loop is CASSDRDRGVYEQYF. DNA of the CDR3: TGTGCCAGCAGCGATCGGGACAGGGGCGTCTACGAGCAGTACTTC.

The sample holds many counts of this clone. This chain connects TRBV4-2 to TRBJ2-1; 14 bases agree with TRBD2. Germline V gives CDR1 LGHNA, CDR2 YNFKEQ. The length of the CDR3 is 17 residues. The trim removed 2 bases at V and 5 bases at J, leaving 5 bases unmatched. The CDR3 reads CASSQYGTSGSHNEQFF. The CDR3 bases are TGTGCCAGCAGCCAATACGGGACTAGCGGGAGTCACAATGAGCAGTTCTTC.

The rearrangement uses TRBV5-4 and TRBJ2-7, with D maybe TRBD1 (7 bases). CDR3 length: 15 residues. CDR1 and CDR2 (germline): SGHNT, YYREEE (reference sequence). Trimming stripped 1 base from V and 1 base from J, with 12 bases between. CDR3 coding DNA: TGTGCCAGCAGCTTGAGGGGGGACAGTTCCTACGAGCAGTACTTC. Protein: CASSLRGDSSYEQYF.

This chain connects TRBV3-1 (or the pseudogene TRBV3-2) to TRBJ1-2; tentatively, D is TRBD1 (6 bases). V was shortened by 0 bases and J by 4 bases, with 12 bases between the two germline ends. The CDR3 spans 15 residues. Per germline, CDR1 LGHDT and CDR2 YNNKEL (reference sequence). CDR3 nucleotides: TGTGCCAGCAGCCAAGACGGGGGGGCCGGCTATGGCTACACCTTC. As protein: CASSQDGGAGYGYTF.

The chain carries TRBV29-1 and TRBJ2-5; 8 bases agree with TRBD2. Germline CDR1 reads SQVTM; CDR2 reads ANQGSEA. The CDR3 is 14 residues long. V dropped 4 bases and J dropped 4; count of bases not matched to a gene: 8. In DNA, the CDR3 is TGCAGCGTTGTGGGAGAGCGGGGGATAGAGACCCAGTACTTC. Translated, it gives CSVVGERGIETQYF.

This chain joins TRBV5-4 and TRBJ1-2; 8 bases agree with TRBD1. J was trimmed by 7 bases and V by 0 bases; bases with no gene match: 8. There are 15 residues in the CDR3. The V gene's germline CDR1 is SGHNT and CDR2 YYREEE (reference sequence). CDR3 region: CASSLDLGQGRGYTF. The CDR3 region has the DNA TGTGCCAGCAGCTTGGATTTAGGACAGGGACGTGGCTACACCTTC.

The chain links TRBV10-1 to TRBJ2-7; D uncertain. V was clipped by 4 bases and J by 3 bases, with 4 bases between them. The germline V gene has CDR1 WNHNN and CDR2 SYGVQD (reference sequence). The CDR3 has 11 residues. This CDR3 reads CASSGLYEQYF. The CDR3 DNA follows: TGCGCCAGCAGTGGACTCTACGAGCAGTACTTC.

This clone was counted once. The chain has TRBV30 and TRBJ2-7, with TRBD1 identical over 7 bases. The ends lost 4 bases at V and 5 bases at J; junction bases unmatched: 5. Germline CDR1 is GTSNPN and CDR2 is SVGIG (reference sequence). The CDR3 is made up of 12 amino acids. CDR3 sequence reads: CAWTRQGNEQYF. The CDR3 region has the DNA TGTGCCTGGACCCGACAGGGCAACGAGCAGTACTTC.

The V call is TRBV19, the J call TRBJ1-5; D may be TRBD1 (6 bases). This CDR3 has 13 residues. V gave up 8 bases and J gave up 1 base, with 9 bases separating them. The germline CDR1 and CDR2 sequences are LNHDA and SQIVND (reference sequence). The CDR3: CASRDKSNQPQHF. Written as DNA, the CDR3 is TGTGCCAGTCGGGACAAAAGCAATCAGCCCCAGCATTTT. The complete variable domain, with remaining parts taken from reference TRBV19 and TRBJ1-5, reads DGGITQSPKYLFRKEGQNVTLSCEQNLNHDAMYWYRQDPGQGLRLIYYSQIVNDFQKGDIAEGYSVSREKKESFPLTVTSAQKNPTAFYLCASRDKSNQPQHFGDGTRLSIL.

The V call is TRBV10-2, the J call TRBJ1-2; no reliable D call. V lost 6 bases, J lost 5 bases, and 16 bases lay in between. The CDR3 contains 14 residues. Per germline, CDR1 WSHSY and CDR2 SAAADI. For the CDR3, the DNA is TGCGCCAGCAGCGCAGAGGAAGATGGGTATGGCTACACCTTC. This gives the protein CASSAEEDGYGYTF.

J is TRBJ2-7 and V is TRBV10-3; D may be TRBD2 (5 bases). V lost 0 bases and J 0 bases, leaving 12 bases between the germline ends. Germline CDR1 is ENHRY and CDR2 is SYGVKD. The CDR3 consists of 16 residues. The CDR3 DNA follows: TGTGCCATCAGTGAGTCGACTAACGGAATCTCCTACGAGCAGTACTTC. It translates to CAISESTNGISYEQYF.

The chain has TRBV7-9 and TRBJ2-3, with TRBD2 identical over 7 bases. The CDR3 is made up of 17 amino acids. J lost 5 bases, V lost 4 bases, and 15 bases had no gene match. Germline loops: CDR1 SEHNR, CDR2 FQNEAQ (reference sequence). CDR3 region: CASSYLRSSGQGDTQYF. CDR3 DNA sequence: TGTGCCAGCAGCTACCTAAGGTCTAGCGGCCAGGGAGATACGCAGTATTTT.

This clone showed up just a few times. The chain uses TRBV3-1 (or the pseudogene TRBV3-2) and TRBJ2-1; the D gene is possibly TRBD1 (6 bases). Germline assignment: CDR1 LGHDT and CDR2 YNNKEL (reference sequence). Trimming took 4 bases from V and 1 from J, leaving 14 bases between them. The CDR3 has 16 amino acids. CDR3 loop: CASSRSETGSYNEQFF. The CDR3 DNA follows: TGTGCCAGCAGCCGCTCGGAGACAGGTTCCTACAATGAGCAGTTCTTC.

The chain joins TRBV15 to TRBJ1-4, with 7 nucleotides matching TRBD1. CDR1 LNHNV and CDR2 YYDKDF come from the germline V gene (reference sequence). Trimming took 0 bases from V and 8 from J; bases not matched to a gene: 6. The CDR3 has 15 residues. Here the CDR3 reads CATSRDRTGGEKLFF. The DNA of the CDR3 is TGTGCCACCAGCAGAGATCGGACAGGTGGAGAAAAACTGTTTTTT.

V usage is TRBV7-9 and J usage is TRBJ1-5; 7 nucleotides agree with TRBD1. CDR1 and CDR2 (germline): SEHNR, FQNEAQ (reference sequence). V dropped 4 bases and J dropped 5; count of bases not matched to a gene: 2. The CDR3 is 13 amino acids. CDR3 nucleotide sequence: TGTGCCAGCAGCTCCCAGGGGGATCAGCCCCAGCATTTT. This gives the protein CASSSQGDQPQHF.

CDR3 protein: CASSAGQARSGNTIYF. The CDR3 bases are TGTGCCAGCAGCGCAGGACAGGCCCGCTCTGGAAACACCATATATTTT. The chain combines TRBV9 with TRBJ1-3, with 7 bases identical to TRBD1. Losses at the gene ends were 3 bases for V and 0 bases for J; bases not matched to a gene: 6. The CDR3 runs to 16 residues. The germline V gene has CDR1 SGDLS and CDR2 YYNGEE.

This chain links TRBV5-1 with TRBJ2-7; 8 bases agree with TRBD2. Germline V gene sequence: CDR1 SGHRS, CDR2 YFSETQ. The length of the CDR3 is 13 residues. The V and J ends lost 4 bases and 5 bases, in that order; junction bases with no gene match: 5. DNA of the CDR3: TGCGCCAGCAGCCCAGGACTAGCCCACGAGCAGTACTTC. Its protein product is CASSPGLAHEQYF.

This clone was found once. This rearrangement joins TRBV9 to TRBJ1-1; the match to TRBD1 covers 7 bases. Germline trimming cut 0 bases from V and 0 bases from J; bases unmatched to any gene: 8. Germline V lookup: CDR1 SGDLS, CDR2 YYNGEE. The CDR3 is 17 amino acids. CDR3 amino acids: CASSVGPGGEMNTEAFF. CDR3 sequence (DNA): TGTGCCAGCAGCGTAGGGCCAGGGGGTGAGATGAACACTGAAGCTTTCTTT. The complete variable domain, with remaining parts taken from reference TRBV9 and TRBJ1-1, reads DSGVTQTPKHLITATGQRVTLRCSPRSGDLSVYWYQQSLDQGLQFLIQYYNGEERAKGNILERFSAQQFPDLHSELNLSSLELGDSALYFCASSVGPGGEMNTEAFFGQGTRLTVV.